The entry that follows covers one T cell receptor (beta chain) sequence. The germline gene is not matched at one end of the junction; a read error may be the cause. This sample is drawn from a study of beta chain features in type 1 diabetes. The V gene's germline CDR1 is SGHKS and CDR2 YYEKEE (reference sequence). The CDR3 is 18 amino acids. Post-sort purity exceeded 95% for all sorted populations. The entirety of the isolated RNA underwent reverse transcription, so expressed TCRB transcripts were sequenced. Sequenced by immunoSEQ multiplex PCR; TCRdb stores in-frame clones only, minus some. The data hold approximately 140,000 clones, with roughly 7.2% observed a single time.

The chain couples TRBV5-5 to TRBJ2-7, with 10 positions matching TRBD2. This TCR derives from a woman aged 25 to 45 in good health. Sequences were obtained from central memory CD4+ T cells from blood. The CDR3: CASSSGLSGRGLTYEQYF. The CDR3 DNA is TGCGCCAGCAGCTCGGGACTGAGCGGGAGGGGTTTAACCTACGAGCAGTACTTC.